This T cell receptor (beta chain) was recorded in a study of graft-versus-host responses after intestinal transplantation. The study's findings and limits: Clonal ratios of graft-versus-host to host-versus-graft in allografts were high for patients exhibiting graft-donor T cell macrochimerism.

The authors seeded some 200,000 CFSE-labeled responder cells together with some 200,000 irradiated stimulator cells tagged with violet dye. Sorting of proliferating CFSE-low CD3+CD4+ and CD3+CD8+ responders took place after the reaction. The data were produced by immunoSEQ multiplex PCR, yet TCRdb's version contains in-frame clones alone and is incomplete. The sample shows about 14,000 clones, around 40% of them seen only once. This clone rates as medium-sized. Germline CDR1 and CDR2: MNHEY and SVGAGI. The V and J ends lost 0 bases and 8 bases respectively, with 7 bases between them. This CDR3 spans 13 amino acids.

This sample comprised alloreactive CD8+ T cells from a mixed lymphocyte reaction culture, obtained before intestinal transplant. Subset described: CFSE-low proliferating T cells sorted from approximately 6-day pre-transplant mixed lymphocyte reaction (GvH or HvG direction). The chain recombines TRBV6-5 with TRBJ2-2; D is uncertain. The clonotype was recovered from a human patient who received an intestinal transplant. The CDR3 DNA is TGTGCCAGCAGTTACTCCCTAGATGGGGAGCTGTTTTTT. Protein: CASSYSLDGELFF.